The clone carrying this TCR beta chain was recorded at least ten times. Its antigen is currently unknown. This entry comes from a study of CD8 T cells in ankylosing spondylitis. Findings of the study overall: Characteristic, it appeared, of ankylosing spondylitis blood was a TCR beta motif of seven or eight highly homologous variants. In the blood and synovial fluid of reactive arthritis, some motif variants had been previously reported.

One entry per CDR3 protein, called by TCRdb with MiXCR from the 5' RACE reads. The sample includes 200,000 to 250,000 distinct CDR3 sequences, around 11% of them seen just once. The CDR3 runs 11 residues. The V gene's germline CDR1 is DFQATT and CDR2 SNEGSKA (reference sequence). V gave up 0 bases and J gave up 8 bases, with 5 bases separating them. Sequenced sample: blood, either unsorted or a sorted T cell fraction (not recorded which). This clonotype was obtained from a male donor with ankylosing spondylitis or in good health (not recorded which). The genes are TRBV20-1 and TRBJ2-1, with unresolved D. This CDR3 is CSARDSDEQFF. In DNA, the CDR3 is TGCAGTGCTAGAGATTCGGATGAGCAGTTCTTC.